This entry concerns a single T cell receptor beta chain. This entry is derived from a study of blood T cell repertoires in COVID-19. Overall study context: Whether acute or convalescent, the COVID-19 samples came from the United States, Italy and Spain. T cells, B-cell-depleted T cells, or PBMCs provided the cDNA or gDNA that served as material.

Per the original data handling: Cell counts per sample came from amplifying reference gene primers. The data were produced by immunoSEQ multiplex PCR, yet TCRdb's version contains in-frame clones alone and is incomplete. For V, J and clone size, that table is used; D and trimming come from the DNA. The sample holds some 160,000 clones; approximately 88% are singletons and the top ten take less than 3%. CDR3 length equals 14 residues. Trimming shortened V by 6 bases and J by 0 bases, and 9 bases separated the two germline ends. Germline V gene sequence: CDR1 SGHVS, CDR2 FQNEAQ. The sequence was obtained from a man aged 55 to 69 with acute or convalescent COVID-19. Sequenced material: peripheral blood. This chain joins TRBV7-8 and TRBJ2-4; D remains unclear. CDR3 nucleotides: TGTGCCAGCAGTCCCCGAGTAGCCAAAAACATTCAGTACTTC. Its translation: CASSPRVAKNIQYF.